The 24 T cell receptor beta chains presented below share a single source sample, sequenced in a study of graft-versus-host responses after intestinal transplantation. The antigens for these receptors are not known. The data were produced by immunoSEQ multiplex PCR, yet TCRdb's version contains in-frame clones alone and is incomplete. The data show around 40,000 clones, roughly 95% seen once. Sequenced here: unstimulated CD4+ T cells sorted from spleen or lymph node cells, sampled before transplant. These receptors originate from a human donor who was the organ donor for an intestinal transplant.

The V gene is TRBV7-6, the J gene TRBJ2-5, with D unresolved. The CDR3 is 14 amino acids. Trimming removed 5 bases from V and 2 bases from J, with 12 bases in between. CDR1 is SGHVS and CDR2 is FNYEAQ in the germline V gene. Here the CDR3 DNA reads TGTGCCAGCAGCCCCTGGGCTGGGCAAGAGACCCAGTACTTC. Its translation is CASSPWAGQETQYF.

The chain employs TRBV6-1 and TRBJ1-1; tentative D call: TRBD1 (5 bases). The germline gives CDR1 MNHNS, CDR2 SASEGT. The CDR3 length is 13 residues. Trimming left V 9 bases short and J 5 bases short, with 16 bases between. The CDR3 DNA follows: TGTGCCAGTCTACCCGGGGGATGGACTGAAGCTTTCTTT. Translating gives CASLPGGWTEAFF.

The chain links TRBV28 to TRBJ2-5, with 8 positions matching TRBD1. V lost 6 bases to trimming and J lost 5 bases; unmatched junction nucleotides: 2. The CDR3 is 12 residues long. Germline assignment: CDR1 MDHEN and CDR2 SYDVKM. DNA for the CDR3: TGTGCCAGCAGGACAGGGGACGAGACCCAGTACTTC. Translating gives CASRTGDETQYF.

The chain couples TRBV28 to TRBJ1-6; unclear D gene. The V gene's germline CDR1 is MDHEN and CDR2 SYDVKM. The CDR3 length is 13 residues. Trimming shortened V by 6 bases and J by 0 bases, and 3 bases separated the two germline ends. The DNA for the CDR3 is TGTGCCAGCAGCAACTCCTATAATTCACCCCTCCACTTT. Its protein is CASSNSYNSPLHF.

CDR3 bases: TGCGCCAGCAGCTTAGGGACTACCAGCACAGATACGCAGTATTTT. Translated, it gives CASSLGTTSTDTQYF. The chain carries TRBV5-1 and TRBJ2-3; TRBD2 matches 7 bases. This CDR3 is 15 amino acids long. Germline lookup yields CDR1 SGHRS and CDR2 YFSETQ. Trimming took 2 bases from V and 0 from J; bases not matched to a gene: 3.

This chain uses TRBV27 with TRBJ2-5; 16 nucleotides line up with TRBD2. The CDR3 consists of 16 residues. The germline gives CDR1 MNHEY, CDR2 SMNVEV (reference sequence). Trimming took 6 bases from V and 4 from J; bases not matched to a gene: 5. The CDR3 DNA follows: TGTGCCAGCAGGGGACTAGCGGGGGGGCCATCAGAGACCCAGTACTTC. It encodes CASRGLAGGPSETQYF.

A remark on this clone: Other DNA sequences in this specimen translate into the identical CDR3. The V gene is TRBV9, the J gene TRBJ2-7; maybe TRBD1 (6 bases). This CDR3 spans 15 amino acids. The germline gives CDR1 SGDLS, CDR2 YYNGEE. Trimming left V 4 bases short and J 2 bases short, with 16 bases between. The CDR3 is CASSPRGQTAYEQYF. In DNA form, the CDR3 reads TGTGCCAGCAGCCCACGTGGACAGACGGCCTACGAGCAGTACTTC.

The chain's CDR3 is CASRRQSNYGYTF. The CDR3 bases are TGTGCCAGTAGGCGACAGAGTAACTATGGCTACACCTTC. This chain uses TRBV19 with TRBJ1-2; a possible D gene is TRBD1 (5 bases). Germline assignment: CDR1 LNHDA and CDR2 SQIVND (reference sequence). V gave up 6 bases and J gave up 1 base, with 9 bases separating them. The CDR3 contains 13 residues.

The CDR3 region is CASSLSPANYGYTF. The CDR3 bases are TGTGCCAGCAGTTTATCTCCAGCTAACTATGGCTACACCTTC. V usage is TRBV27 and J usage is TRBJ1-2, with D unclear. Germline V gives CDR1 MNHEY, CDR2 SMNVEV (reference sequence). V lost 0 bases and J lost 0, with 5 bases in between. This CDR3 comprises 14 residues.

For the CDR3, the DNA is TGTGCCAGCAGCCACATCACGAGAACACAAGAGACCCAGTACTTC. Protein product: CASSHITRTQETQYF. The V call is TRBV5-6, the J call TRBJ2-5; D is ambiguous. V lost 4 bases to trimming and J lost 2 bases, with 15 bases between them. Looked up from germline, CDR1 is SGHDT and CDR2 is YYEEEE. The CDR3 contains 15 residues. Complete variable domain (other parts from reference TRBV5-6 and TRBJ2-5): DAGVTQSPTHLIKTRGQQVTLRCSPKSGHDTVSWYQQALGQGPQFIFQYYEEEERQRGNFPDRFSGHQFPNYSSELNVNALLLGDSALYLCASSHITRTQETQYFGPGTRLLVL.

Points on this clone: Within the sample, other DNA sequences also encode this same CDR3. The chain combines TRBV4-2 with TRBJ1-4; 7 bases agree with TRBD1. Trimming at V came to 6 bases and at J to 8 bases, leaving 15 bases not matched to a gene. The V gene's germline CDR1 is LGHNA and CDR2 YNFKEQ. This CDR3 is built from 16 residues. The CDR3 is CASSLDRSIAREKLFF. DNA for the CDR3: TGTGCCAGCAGTCTGGACAGGTCCATTGCGCGGGAAAAACTGTTTTTT.

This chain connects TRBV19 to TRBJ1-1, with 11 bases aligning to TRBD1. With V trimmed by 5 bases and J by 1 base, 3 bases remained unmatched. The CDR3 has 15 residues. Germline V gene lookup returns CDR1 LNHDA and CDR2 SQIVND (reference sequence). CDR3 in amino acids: CASSFGTGGNTEAFF. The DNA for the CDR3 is TGTGCCAGTAGTTTCGGGACAGGGGGGAACACTGAAGCTTTCTTT.

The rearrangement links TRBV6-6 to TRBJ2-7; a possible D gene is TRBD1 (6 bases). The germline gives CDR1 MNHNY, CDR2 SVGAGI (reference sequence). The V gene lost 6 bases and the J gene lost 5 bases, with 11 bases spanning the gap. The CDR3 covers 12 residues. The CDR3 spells CASSRNRDEQYF. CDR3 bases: TGTGCCAGCAGCCGGAACAGGGACGAGCAGTACTTC.

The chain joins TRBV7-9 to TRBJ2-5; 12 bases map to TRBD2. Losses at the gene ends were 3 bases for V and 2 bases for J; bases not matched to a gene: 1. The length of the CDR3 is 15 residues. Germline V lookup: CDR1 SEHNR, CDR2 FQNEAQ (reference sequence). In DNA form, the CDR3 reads TGTGCCAGCAGCTTGGGACTAGCGGGTCAAGAGACCCAGTACTTC. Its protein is CASSLGLAGQETQYF.

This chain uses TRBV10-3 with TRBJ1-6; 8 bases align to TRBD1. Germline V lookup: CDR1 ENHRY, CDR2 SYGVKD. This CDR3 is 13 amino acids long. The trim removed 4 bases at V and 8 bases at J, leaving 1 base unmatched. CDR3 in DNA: TGTGCCATCAGTGTACAGGGGGATTCACCCCTCCACTTT. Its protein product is CAISVQGDSPLHF.

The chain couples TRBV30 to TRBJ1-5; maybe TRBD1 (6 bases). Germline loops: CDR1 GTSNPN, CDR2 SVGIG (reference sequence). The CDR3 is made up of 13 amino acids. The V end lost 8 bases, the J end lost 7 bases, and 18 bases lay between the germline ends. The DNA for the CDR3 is TGTGCCACCCGACAGGCCCCTGGGCAGCCCCAGCATTTT. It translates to CATRQAPGQPQHF.

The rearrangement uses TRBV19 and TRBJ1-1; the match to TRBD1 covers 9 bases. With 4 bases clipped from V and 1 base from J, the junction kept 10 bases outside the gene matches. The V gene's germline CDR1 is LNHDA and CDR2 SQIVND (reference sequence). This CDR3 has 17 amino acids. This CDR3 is CASSTNRDRVTNTEAFF. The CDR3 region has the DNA TGTGCCAGTAGTACAAACCGGGACAGGGTAACGAACACTGAAGCTTTCTTT. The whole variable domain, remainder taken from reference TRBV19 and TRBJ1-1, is DGGITQSPKYLFRKEGQNVTLSCEQNLNHDAMYWYRQDPGQGLRLIYYSQIVNDFQKGDIAEGYSVSREKKESFPLTVTSAQKNPTAFYLCASSTNRDRVTNTEAFFGQGTRLTVV.

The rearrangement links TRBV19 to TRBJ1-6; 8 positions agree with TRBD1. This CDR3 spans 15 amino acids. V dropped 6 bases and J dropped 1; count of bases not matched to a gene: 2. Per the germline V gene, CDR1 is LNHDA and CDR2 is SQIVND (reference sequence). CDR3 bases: TGTGCCAGTAGAGACAGGGGATCCTATAATTCACCCCTCCACTTT. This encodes CASRDRGSYNSPLHF. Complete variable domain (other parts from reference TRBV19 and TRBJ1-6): DGGITQSPKYLFRKEGQNVTLSCEQNLNHDAMYWYRQDPGQGLRLIYYSQIVNDFQKGDIAEGYSVSREKKESFPLTVTSAQKNPTAFYLCASRDRGSYNSPLHFGNGTRLTVT.

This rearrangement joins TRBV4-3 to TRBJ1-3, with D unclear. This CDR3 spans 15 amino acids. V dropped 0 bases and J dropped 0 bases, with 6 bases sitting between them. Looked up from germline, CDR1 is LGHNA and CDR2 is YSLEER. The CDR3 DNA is TGCGCCAGCAGCCAAGAGTTGGGCTCTGGAAACACCATATATTTT. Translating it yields CASSQELGSGNTIYF.

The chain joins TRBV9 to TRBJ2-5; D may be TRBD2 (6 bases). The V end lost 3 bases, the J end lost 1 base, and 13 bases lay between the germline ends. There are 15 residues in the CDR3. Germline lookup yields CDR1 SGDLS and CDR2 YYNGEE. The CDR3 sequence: CASSAGGTAQETQYF. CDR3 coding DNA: TGTGCCAGCAGCGCCGGAGGGACGGCCCAAGAGACCCAGTACTTC.

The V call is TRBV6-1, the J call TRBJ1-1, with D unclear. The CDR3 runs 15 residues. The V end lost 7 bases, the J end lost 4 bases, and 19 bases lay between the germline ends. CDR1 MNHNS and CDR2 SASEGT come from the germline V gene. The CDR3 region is CASTVVWGSGTEAFF. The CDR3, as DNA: TGTGCCAGCACCGTCGTCTGGGGTAGCGGCACTGAAGCTTTCTTT.

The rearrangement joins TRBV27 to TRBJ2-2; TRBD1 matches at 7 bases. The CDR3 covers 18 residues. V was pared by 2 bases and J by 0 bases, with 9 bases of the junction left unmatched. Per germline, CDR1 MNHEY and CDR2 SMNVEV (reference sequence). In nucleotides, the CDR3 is TGTGCCAGCAGTTTAGAAGTACGTACAGGGGCGAACACCGGGGAGCTGTTTTTT. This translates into CASSLEVRTGANTGELFF.

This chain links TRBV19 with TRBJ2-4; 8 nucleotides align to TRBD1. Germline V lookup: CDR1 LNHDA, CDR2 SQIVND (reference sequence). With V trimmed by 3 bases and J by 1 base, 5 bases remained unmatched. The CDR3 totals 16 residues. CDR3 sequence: CASSMDRAGAKNIQYF. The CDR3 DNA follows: TGTGCCAGTAGTATGGACAGGGCAGGGGCCAAAAACATTCAGTACTTC.

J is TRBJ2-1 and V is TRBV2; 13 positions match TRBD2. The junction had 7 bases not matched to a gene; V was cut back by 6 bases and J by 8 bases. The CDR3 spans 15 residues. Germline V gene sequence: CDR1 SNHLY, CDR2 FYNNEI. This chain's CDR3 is CASSQTSGGVDEQFF. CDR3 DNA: TGTGCCAGCAGCCAAACTAGCGGGGGGGTCGATGAGCAGTTCTTC.